This T cell receptor (beta chain) was found in a study of shared clonotypes between healthy human individuals. This CDR3 has 14 amino acids. Germline CDR1 reads MGHRA; CDR2 reads YSYEKL. Trimming shortened V by 0 bases and J by 4 bases, and 8 bases separated the two germline ends. TCRdb's table, derived via immunoSEQ multiplex PCR, lists solely in-frame clones and lacks some. The sample contains about 2 million clones, about 94% of which appear only once. The naive CD8 fraction comprised CD45RO-negative cells positively selected for CCR7 and excluded terminally differentiated effector memory CD45RA+ cells.

The TCR was taken from a man younger than 35 in good health. Source material: naive CD8+ T cells sorted from blood. This chain uses TRBV4-1 with TRBJ2-3; D gene ambiguous. Here the CDR3 reads CASSQDSVADTQYF. The CDR3 DNA reads as TGCGCCAGCAGCCAAGATAGTGTGGCAGATACGCAGTATTTT.